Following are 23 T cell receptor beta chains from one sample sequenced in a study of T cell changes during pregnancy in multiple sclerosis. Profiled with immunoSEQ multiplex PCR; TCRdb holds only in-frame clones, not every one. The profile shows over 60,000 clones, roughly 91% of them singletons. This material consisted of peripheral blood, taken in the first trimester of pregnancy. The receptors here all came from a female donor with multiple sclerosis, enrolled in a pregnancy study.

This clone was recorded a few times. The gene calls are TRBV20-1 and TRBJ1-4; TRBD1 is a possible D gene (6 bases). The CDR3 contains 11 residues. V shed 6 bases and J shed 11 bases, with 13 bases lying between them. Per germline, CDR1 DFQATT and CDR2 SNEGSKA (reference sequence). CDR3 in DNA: TGCAGTGCCCCCAGACAGGCGAAACTGTTTTTT. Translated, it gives CSAPRQAKLFF.

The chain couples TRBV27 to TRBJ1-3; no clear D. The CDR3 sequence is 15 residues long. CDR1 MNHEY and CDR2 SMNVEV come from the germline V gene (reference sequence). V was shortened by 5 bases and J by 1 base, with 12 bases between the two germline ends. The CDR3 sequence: CASSMRFSSGNTIYF. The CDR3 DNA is TGTGCCAGCAGTATGAGGTTTTCATCTGGAAACACCATATATTTT.

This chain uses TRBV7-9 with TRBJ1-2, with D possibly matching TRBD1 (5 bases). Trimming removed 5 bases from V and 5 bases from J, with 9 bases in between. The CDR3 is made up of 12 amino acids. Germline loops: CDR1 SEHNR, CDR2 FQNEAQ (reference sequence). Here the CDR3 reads CASSPTEYGYTF. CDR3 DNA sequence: TGTGCCAGCAGCCCGACAGAATATGGCTACACCTTC.

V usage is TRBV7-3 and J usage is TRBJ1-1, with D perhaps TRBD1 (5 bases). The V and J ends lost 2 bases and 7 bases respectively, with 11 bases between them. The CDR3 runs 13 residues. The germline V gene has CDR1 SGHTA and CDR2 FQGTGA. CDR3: CASSLRGFGEAFF. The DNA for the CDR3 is TGTGCCAGCAGCTTACGGGGGTTTGGTGAAGCTTTCTTT.

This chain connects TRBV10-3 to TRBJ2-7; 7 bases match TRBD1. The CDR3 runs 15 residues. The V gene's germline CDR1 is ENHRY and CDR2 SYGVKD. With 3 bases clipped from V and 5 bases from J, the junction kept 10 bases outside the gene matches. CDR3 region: CAISEGSGQIDEQYF. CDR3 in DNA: TGTGCCATCAGTGAAGGATCGGGACAGATTGACGAGCAGTACTTC.

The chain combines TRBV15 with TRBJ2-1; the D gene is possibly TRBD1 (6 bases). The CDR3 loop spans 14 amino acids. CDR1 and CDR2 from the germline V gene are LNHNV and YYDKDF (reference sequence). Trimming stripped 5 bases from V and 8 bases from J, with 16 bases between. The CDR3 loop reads CATSVLSGVDEQFF. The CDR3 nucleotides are TGTGCCACCAGCGTACTATCAGGGGTCGATGAGCAGTTCTTC. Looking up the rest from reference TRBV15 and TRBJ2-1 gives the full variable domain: DAMVIQNPRYQVTQFGKPVTLSCSQTLNHNVMYWYQQKSSQAPKLLFHYYDKDFNNEADTPDNFQSRRPNTSFCFLDIRSPGLGDTAMYLCATSVLSGVDEQFFGPGTRLTVL.

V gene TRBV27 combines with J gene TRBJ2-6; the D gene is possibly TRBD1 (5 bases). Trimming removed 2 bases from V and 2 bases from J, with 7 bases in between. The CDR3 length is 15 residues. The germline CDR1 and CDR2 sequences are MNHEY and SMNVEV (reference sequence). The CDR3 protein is CASSLKDTGANVLTF. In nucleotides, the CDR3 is TGTGCCAGCAGTTTAAAGGACACTGGGGCCAACGTCCTGACTTTC.

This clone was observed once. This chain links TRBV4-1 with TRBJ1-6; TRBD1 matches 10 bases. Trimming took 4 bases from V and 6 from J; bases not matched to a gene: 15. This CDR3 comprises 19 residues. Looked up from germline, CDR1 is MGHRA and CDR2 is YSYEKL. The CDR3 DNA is TGCGCCAGCAGCCCCAAAGGGGGACAGGGGTCTATTTTTAATTCACCCCTCCACTTT. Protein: CASSPKGGQGSIFNSPLHF.

CDR3 protein: CASSGDWSSYNEQFF. The CDR3 region has the DNA TGTGCCAGCAGTGGGGACTGGAGCTCCTACAATGAGCAGTTCTTC. The V and J genes are TRBV25-1 and TRBJ2-1; a weak D match, TRBD2 (6 bases). CDR1 MGHDK and CDR2 SYGVNS come from the germline V gene. The CDR3 consists of 15 residues. V lost 4 bases to trimming and J lost 0 bases, with 10 bases between them.

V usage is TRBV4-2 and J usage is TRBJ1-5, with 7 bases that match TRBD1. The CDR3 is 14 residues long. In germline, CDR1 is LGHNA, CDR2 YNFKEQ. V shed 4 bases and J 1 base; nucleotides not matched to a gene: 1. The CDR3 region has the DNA TGTGCCAGCAGCCCGGGACAGAGCAATCAGCCCCAGCATTTT. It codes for CASSPGQSNQPQHF.

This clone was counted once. CDR3: CASRPPPDRLNTEAFF. The CDR3 nucleotides are TGTGCCAGCAGACCCCCTCCGGACAGGTTGAACACTGAAGCTTTCTTT. V and J are TRBV5-8 and TRBJ1-1, with 7 bases lining up with TRBD1. The CDR3 is 16 residues long. Germline V lookup: CDR1 SGHTS, CDR2 YDEGEE. Trimming at V came to 5 bases and at J to 0 bases, leaving 10 bases not matched to a gene. Together with reference TRBV5-8 and TRBJ1-1, the CDR3 gives the full variable domain: EAGVTQSPTHLIKTRGQQATLRCSPISGHTSVYWYQQALGLGLQFLLWYDEGEERNRGNFPPRFSGRQFPNYSSELNVNALELEDSALYLCASRPPPDRLNTEAFFGQGTRLTVV.

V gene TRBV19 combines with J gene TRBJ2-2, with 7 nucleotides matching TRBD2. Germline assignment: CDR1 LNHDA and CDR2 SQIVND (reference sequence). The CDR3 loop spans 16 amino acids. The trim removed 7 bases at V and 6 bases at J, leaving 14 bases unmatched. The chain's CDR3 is CASTRKGRAAPGELFF. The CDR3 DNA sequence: TGTGCCAGTACCCGAAAGGGGAGGGCAGCGCCCGGGGAGCTGTTTTTT.

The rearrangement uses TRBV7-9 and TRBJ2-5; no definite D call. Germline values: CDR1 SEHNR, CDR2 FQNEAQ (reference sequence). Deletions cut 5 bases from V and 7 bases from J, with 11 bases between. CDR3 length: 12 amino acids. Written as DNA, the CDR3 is TGTGCCAGCAGCCCTTCCCCAGTGACCCAGTACTTC. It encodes CASSPSPVTQYF.

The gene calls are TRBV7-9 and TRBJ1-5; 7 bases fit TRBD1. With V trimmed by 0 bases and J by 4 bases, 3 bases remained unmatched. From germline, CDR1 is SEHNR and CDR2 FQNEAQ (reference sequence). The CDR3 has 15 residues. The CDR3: CASSLATTGNQPQHF. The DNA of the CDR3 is TGTGCCAGCAGCTTAGCGACGACAGGGAATCAGCCCCAGCATTTT.

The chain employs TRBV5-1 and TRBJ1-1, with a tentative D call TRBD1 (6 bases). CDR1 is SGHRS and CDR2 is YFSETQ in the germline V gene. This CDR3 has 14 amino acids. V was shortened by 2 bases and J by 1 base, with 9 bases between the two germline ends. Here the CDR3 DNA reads TGCGCCAGCAGCTTAACAGGGAAGAACACTGAAGCTTTCTTT. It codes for CASSLTGKNTEAFF.

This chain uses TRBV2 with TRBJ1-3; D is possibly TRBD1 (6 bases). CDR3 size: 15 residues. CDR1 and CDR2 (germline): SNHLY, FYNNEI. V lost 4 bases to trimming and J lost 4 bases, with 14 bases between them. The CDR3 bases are TGTGCCAGCAGTGCCACGCAGGGGTCCGGAAACACCATATATTTT. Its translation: CASSATQGSGNTIYF.

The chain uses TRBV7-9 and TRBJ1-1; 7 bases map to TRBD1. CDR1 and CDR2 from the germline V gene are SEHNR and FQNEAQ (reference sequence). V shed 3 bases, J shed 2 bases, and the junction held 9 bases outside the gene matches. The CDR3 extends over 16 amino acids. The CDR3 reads CASSFPLRQGNTEAFF. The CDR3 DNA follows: TGTGCCAGCAGCTTTCCCCTCAGACAGGGCAACACTGAAGCTTTCTTT.

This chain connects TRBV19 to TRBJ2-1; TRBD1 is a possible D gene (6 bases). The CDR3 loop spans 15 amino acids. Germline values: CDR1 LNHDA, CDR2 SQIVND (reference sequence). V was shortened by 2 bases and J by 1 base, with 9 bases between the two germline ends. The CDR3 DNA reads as TGTGCCAGTAGTATATACGGACAGTCCTACAATGAGCAGTTCTTC. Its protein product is CASSIYGQSYNEQFF.

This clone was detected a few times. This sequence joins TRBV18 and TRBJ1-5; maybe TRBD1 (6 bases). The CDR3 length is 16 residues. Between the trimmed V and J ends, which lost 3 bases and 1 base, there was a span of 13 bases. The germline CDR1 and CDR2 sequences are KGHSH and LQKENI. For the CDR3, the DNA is TGTGCCAGCTCACCTCGGGACACTGACAGCAATCAGCCCCAGCATTTT. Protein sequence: CASSPRDTDSNQPQHF. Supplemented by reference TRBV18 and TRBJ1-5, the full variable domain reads NAGVMQNPRHLVRRRGQEARLRCSPMKGHSHVYWYRQLPEEGLKFMVYLQKENIIDESGMPKERFSAEFPKEGPSILRIQQVVRGDSAAYFCASSPRDTDSNQPQHFGDGTRLSIL.

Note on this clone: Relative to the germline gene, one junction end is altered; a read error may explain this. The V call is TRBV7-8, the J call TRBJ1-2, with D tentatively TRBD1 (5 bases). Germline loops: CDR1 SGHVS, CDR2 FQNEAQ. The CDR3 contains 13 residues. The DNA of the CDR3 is TGTGCCGGCAGCTTAGAACAGGTGGGAGGCTACACCTTC. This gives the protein CAGSLEQVGGYTF.

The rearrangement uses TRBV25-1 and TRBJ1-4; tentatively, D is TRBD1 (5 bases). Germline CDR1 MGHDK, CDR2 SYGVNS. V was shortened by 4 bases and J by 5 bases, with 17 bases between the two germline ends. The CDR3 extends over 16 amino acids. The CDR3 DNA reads TGTGCCAGCAGTGCAGCTGGGACGGGAGGAAATGAAAAACTGTTTTTT. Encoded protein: CASSAAGTGGNEKLFF.

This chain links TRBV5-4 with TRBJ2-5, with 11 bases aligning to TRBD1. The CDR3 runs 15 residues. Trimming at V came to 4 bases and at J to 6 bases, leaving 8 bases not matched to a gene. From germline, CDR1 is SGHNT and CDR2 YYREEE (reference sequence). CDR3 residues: CASSPGTGGQQTQYF. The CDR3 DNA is TGTGCCAGCAGCCCCGGGACAGGGGGGCAGCAGACCCAGTACTTC.

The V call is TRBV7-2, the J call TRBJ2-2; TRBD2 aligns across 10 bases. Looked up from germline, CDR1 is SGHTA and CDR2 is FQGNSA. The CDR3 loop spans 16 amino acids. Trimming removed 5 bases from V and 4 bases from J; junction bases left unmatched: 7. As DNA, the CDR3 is TGTGCCAGCAGCCGGGTAGTAGCGGGGGGCACCGGGGAGCTGTTTTTT. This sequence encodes CASSRVVAGGTGELFF.